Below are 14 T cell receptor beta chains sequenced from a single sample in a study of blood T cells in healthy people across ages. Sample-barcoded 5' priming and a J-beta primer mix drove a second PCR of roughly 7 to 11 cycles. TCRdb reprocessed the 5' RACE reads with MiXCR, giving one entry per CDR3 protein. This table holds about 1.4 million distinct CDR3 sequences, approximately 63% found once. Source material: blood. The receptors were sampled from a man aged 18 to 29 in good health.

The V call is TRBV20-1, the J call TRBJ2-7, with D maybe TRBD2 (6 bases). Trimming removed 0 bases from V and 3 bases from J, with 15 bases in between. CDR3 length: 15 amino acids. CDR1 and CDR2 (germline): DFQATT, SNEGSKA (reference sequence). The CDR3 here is CSARDPRRGIYEQYF. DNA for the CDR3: TGCAGTGCTAGAGACCCCCGGCGGGGAATCTACGAGCAGTACTTC.

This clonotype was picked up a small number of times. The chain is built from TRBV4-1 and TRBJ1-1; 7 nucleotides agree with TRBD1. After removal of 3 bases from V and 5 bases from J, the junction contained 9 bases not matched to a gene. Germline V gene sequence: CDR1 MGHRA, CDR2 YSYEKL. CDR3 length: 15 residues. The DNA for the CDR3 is TGCGCCAGCAGCCAGGGAGGACAGGTCGGGACTGAAGCTTTCTTT. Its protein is CASSQGGQVGTEAFF.

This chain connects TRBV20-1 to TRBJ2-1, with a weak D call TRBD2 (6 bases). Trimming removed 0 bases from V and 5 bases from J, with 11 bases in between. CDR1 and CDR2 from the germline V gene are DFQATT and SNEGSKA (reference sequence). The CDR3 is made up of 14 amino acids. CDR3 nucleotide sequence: TGCAGTGCTAGAGATCTGGGACTGAACAATGAGCAGTTCTTC. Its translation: CSARDLGLNNEQFF.

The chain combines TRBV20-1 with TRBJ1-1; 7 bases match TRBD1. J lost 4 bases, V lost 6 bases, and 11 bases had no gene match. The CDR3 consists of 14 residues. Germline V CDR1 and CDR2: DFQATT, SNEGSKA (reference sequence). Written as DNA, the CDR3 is TGCAGTGCCGCAAGGACAGGAAGAATCACTGAAGCTTTCTTT. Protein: CSAARTGRITEAFF.

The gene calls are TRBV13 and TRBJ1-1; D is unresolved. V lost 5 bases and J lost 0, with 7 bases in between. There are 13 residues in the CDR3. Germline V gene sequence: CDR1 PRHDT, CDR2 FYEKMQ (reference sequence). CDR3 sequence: CASSHGMNTEAFF. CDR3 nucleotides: TGTGCCAGCAGCCATGGAATGAACACTGAAGCTTTCTTT.

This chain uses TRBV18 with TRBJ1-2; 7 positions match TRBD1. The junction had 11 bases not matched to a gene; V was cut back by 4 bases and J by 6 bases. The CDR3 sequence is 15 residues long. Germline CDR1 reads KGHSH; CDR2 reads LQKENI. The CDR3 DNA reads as TGTGCCAGCTCACTATTCGACGGGACAGTCGATGGCTACACCTTC. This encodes CASSLFDGTVDGYTF.

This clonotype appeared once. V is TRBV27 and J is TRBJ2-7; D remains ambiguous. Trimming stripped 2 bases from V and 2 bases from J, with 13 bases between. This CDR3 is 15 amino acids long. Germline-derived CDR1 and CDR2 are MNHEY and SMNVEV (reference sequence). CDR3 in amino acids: CASSLKGSSTYEQYF. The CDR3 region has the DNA TGTGCCAGCAGTTTAAAGGGCTCAAGTACCTACGAGCAGTACTTC.

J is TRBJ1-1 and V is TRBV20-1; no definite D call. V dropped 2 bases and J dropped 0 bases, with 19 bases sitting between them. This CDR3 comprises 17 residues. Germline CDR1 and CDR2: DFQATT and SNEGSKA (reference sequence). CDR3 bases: TGCAGTGCTAGACGGCGGGGAGGTGAATCCGTGAACACTGAAGCTTTCTTT. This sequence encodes CSARRRGGESVNTEAFF.

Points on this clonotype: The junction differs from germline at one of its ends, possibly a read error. CDR3 region: CASGVTGNGYTF. In nucleotides, the CDR3 is TGTGCCAGCGGCGTTACCGGTAATGGCTACACCTTC. This chain links TRBV9 with TRBJ1-2; D gene ambiguous. Germline V gene lookup returns CDR1 SGDLS and CDR2 YYNGEE. The CDR3 is made up of 12 amino acids.

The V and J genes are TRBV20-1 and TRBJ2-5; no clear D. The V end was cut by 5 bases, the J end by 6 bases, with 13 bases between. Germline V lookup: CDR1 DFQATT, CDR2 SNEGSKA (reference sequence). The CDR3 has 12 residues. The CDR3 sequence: CSAPAGIQTQYF. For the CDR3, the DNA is TGCAGTGCTCCCGCAGGAATTCAGACCCAGTACTTC.

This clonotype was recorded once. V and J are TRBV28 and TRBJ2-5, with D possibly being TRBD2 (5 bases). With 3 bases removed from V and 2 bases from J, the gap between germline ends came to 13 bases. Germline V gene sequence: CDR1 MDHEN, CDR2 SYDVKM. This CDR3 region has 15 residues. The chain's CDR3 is CASSFRVGVQETQYF. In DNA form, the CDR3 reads TGTGCCAGCAGTTTTAGGGTCGGGGTGCAAGAGACCCAGTACTTC.

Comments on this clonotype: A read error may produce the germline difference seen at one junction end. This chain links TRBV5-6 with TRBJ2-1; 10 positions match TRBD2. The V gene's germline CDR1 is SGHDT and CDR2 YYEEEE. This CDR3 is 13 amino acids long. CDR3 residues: CACGAGGYSEQFF. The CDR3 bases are TGTGCCTGCGGAGCGGGGGGGTACAGTGAGCAGTTCTTC.

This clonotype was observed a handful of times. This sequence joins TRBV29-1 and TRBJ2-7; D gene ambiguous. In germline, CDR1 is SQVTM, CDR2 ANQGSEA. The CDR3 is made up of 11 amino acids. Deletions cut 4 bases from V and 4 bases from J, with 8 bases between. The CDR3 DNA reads TGCAGCGTTGTAATGGCATACGAGCAGTACTTC. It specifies CSVVMAYEQYF.

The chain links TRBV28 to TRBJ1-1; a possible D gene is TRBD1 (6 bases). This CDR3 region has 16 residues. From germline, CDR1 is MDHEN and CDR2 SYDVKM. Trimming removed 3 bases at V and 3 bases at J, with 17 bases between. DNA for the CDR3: TGTGCCAGCAGTTTTAGGGGGAATGGGGGGGACACTGAAGCTTTCTTT. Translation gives CASSFRGNGGDTEAFF.